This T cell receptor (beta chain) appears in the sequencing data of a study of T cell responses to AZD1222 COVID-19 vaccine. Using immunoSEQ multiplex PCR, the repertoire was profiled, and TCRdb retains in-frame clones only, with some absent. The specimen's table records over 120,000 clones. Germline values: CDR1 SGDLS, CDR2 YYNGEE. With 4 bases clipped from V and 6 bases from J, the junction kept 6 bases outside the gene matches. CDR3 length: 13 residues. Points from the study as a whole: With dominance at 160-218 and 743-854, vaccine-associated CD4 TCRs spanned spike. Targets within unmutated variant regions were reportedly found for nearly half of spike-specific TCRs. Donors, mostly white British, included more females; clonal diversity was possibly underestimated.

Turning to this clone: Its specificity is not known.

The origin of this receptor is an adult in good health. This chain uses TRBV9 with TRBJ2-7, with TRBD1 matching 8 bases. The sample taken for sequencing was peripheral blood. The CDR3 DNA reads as TGTGCCAGCAGCCGACAGGGGTATGGCGAGCAGTACTTC. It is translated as CASSRQGYGEQYF.